The source of this TCR beta chain is a study of shared clonotypes between healthy human individuals. Study-level findings and limits: Among several donors, approximately 5% of naive CD4 clonotypes were found in common. Large depth notwithstanding, sorted-subset sequencing proved incomplete by rarefaction.

This clone was found once. Its antigen is not known. A split of CD4+ cells into CD45RA+ naive and CD45RA-negative memory subsets was performed. Trimming removed 1 base at V and 7 bases at J, with 8 bases between. The germline V gene encodes CDR1 SGHTA and CDR2 FQGTGA. The CDR3 has 13 residues. Generated by immunoSEQ multiplex PCR, the TCRdb table keeps only in-frame clones and is missing some. The table has 1,500,000 or so clones, approximately 98.5% seen once. The TCR originated in a man aged 25 to 45 in good health. The sequencing input was naive CD4+ T cells sorted from blood. Documented subset: CD45RA+ positively selected. The chain links TRBV7-3 to TRBJ1-5; D might be TRBD1 (5 bases). In DNA form, the CDR3 reads TGTGCCAGCAGCTTAAGGGGGAACCAGCCCCAGCATTTT. This codes for CASSLRGNQPQHF.